This TCR beta chain is drawn from a study of T cell changes during pregnancy in multiple sclerosis. The CDR3 totals 16 residues. CDR1 and CDR2 (germline): SNHLY, FYNNEI. V shed 8 bases, J shed 0 bases, and the junction held 5 bases outside the gene matches. Profiled with immunoSEQ multiplex PCR; TCRdb holds only in-frame clones, not every one. The data show tens of thousands of clones, with 90% seen just once and over 3% held by the top ten. The clonotype originates from a female donor in good health, enrolled as a control in a pregnancy study. The chain is built from TRBV2 and TRBJ1-6; TRBD1 aligns across 9 bases. The sequencing used peripheral blood, collected in the first trimester of pregnancy. The CDR3 DNA reads TGTGCCAGCTCGGACAGGGGAAGCTCCTATAATTCACCCCTCCACTTT. This codes for CASSDRGSSYNSPLHF.